A selection of T cell receptor beta chains follows, all from one sample in a study of OX40 agonist ivuxolimab in advanced cancers. Libraries were prepared by immunoSEQ multiplex PCR; TCRdb keeps only in-frame clonotypes and omits some of them. This sample carries roughly 69,000 clones, approximately 87% of them seen once, and the ten largest clones take roughly 4%. The specimen was CD4+ or CD8+ T cells sorted from blood, collected in a trial of the OX40 agonist ivuxolimab. The receptors here all came from an adult with an advanced solid tumor such as melanoma, head and neck, liver or kidney cancer. Both conserved end residues are part of each CDR3. A D gene is named only where the DNA matches it firmly. Clone size is not always given. Where it is, it says once, few, many or a class for expanded clones.

>.|TRBV28|TRBJ1-2|.
TGTGCCAGCGTCACCCAGGGTTACGGGGGCTATGGCTACACCTTC
CASVTQGYGGYGYTF
>.|TRBV27|TRBJ1-6|.
TGTGCCAGCAGTTTAAAGGGTCAGGGGAATAATTCACCCCTCCACTTT
CASSLKGQGNNSPLHF
>.|TRBV7-2|TRBJ2-7|.
TGTGCCAGCAGCTTGGGTCCTGGGGCCTACGAGCAGTACTTC
CASSLGPGAYEQYF
>.|TRBV7-2|TRBJ1-5|.
TGTGCCAGCAGCTCGGGCGGAGGGAGCAATCAGCCCCAGCATTTT
CASSSGGGSNQPQHF
>.|TRBV11-2|TRBJ2-7|.
TGTGCCAGCAGCTTAGAGTCGTGGGCGGGCGAGCAGTACTTC
CASSLESWAGEQYF
>.|TRBV5-1|TRBJ1-2|.
TGCGCCAGCAGCTTGGCCGGGCAGCTTTTAAACTATGGCTACACCTTC
CASSLAGQLLNYGYTF
>.|TRBV19|TRBJ2-3|.
TGTGCCAGTAGTATCCGTTTAACAGATACGCAGTATTTT
CASSIRLTDTQYF
>TRBD2|TRBV4-1|TRBJ2-1|.
TGCGCCAGCAGGGGGACTAGCGCCACCTACAATGAGCAGTTCTTC
CASRGTSATYNEQFF
>TRBD2|TRBV7-9|TRBJ2-7|.
TGTGCCAGCAGTAGCGGGACTAGCGGGGTCGAGCAGTACTTC
CASSSGTSGVEQYF
>.|TRBV7-6|TRBJ2-7|.
TGTGCCAGCAGCTTAGGGACGGTGGGCTCCTACGAGCAGTACTTC
CASSLGTVGSYEQYF
>.|TRBV28|TRBJ2-5|.
TGTGCCAGCAGTACCACAGGGTTGCTTCAAGAGACCCAGTACTTC
CASSTTGLLQETQYF
>.|TRBV7-9|TRBJ1-1|.
TGTGCCAGCAGCCACCCTCAGGCGTCTGGCACTGAAGCTTTCTTT
CASSHPQASGTEAFF
>.|TRBV5-6|TRBJ1-3|.
TGTGCCAGCAGCTTGGTACAGGTAAACACCATATATTTT
CASSLVQVNTIYF
>TRBD2|TRBV9|TRBJ2-3|.
TGTGCCAGCAGCGCCCCACTGGGGGGGGGAGATACGCAGTATTTT
CASSAPLGGGDTQYF
>.|TRBV27|TRBJ1-3|.
TGTGCCAGCAGTTTACGGTGGGGAAACACCATATATTTT
CASSLRWGNTIYF
>.|TRBV5-1|TRBJ2-5|.
TGCGCCAGCAGGGACGAGGGGGTTCGGACCCAGTACTTC
CASRDEGVRTQYF
>.|TRBV7-9|TRBJ2-1|.
TGTGCCAGCAGTTACTCGGAGGGTGAGCAGTTCTTC
CASSYSEGEQFF
>TRBD1|TRBV6-1|TRBJ2-1|.
TGTGCCAGCAGCCCGGGACAGCGAAACAATGAGCAGTTCTTC
CASSPGQRNNEQFF
>TRBD1|TRBV5-1|TRBJ2-2|.
TGCGCCAGCAGCGCCGACAACAGGGGGAACACCGGGGAGCTGTTTTTT
CASSADNRGNTGELFF
>.|TRBV6-6|TRBJ2-7|once
TGTGCCAGCAGCCCCCATGCCTACGAGCAGTACTTC
CASSPHAYEQYF
>.|TRBV9|TRBJ2-3|.
TGTGCCAGCAGCGTAGGGAGGAGCTACGACGATTTCACAGATACGCAGTATTTT
CASSVGRSYDDFTDTQYF
>.|TRBV9|TRBJ2-1|.
TGTGCCAGCAGCCCCGACCCCCGGGGGACTCCTGACAATGAGCAGTTCTTC
CASSPDPRGTPDNEQFF
>TRBD1|TRBV11-2|TRBJ1-4|once
TGTGCCAGCAGCGCTCCCGGGACAGCTAATGAAAAACTGTTTTTT
CASSAPGTANEKLFF
>.|TRBV2|TRBJ1-1|once
TGTGCCAGCAACAGGGCCGGGGCTGAAGCTTTCTTT
CASNRAGAEAFF
>.|TRBV27|TRBJ2-2|.
TGTGCCAGCAGTTTGGGGGGTTACGGGGAGCTGTTTTTT
CASSLGGYGELFF
>.|TRBV6-5|TRBJ1-6|few
TGTGCCAGCACTGCCGGACAGTATAATTCACCCCTCCACTTT
CASTAGQYNSPLHF
>.|TRBV6-5|TRBJ1-5|.
TGTGCCAGCAGTAGTAGGCAGGATAATCAGCCCCAGCATTTT
CASSSRQDNQPQHF
>.|TRBV2|TRBJ1-3|.
TGTGCCAGCACCGAACATCGCTCTGGAAACACCATATATTTT
CASTEHRSGNTIYF
>TRBD1|TRBV28|TRBJ1-1|once
TGTGCCAGCAGTTCCGCAAAACAGGGGCGGAACACTGAAGCTTTCTTT
CASSSAKQGRNTEAFF
>TRBD1|TRBV9|TRBJ1-1|once
TGTGCCAGCAGCGTAGGCCCACAAGGGGGCCCTGAAGCTTTCTTT
CASSVGPQGGPEAFF
>TRBD1|TRBV5-4|TRBJ1-2|.
TGTGCCAGCAGCTTGACCGACAGGGAAGGGATTGACGGCTACACCTTC
CASSLTDREGIDGYTF
>.|TRBV7-2|TRBJ1-3|.
TGTGCCAGCAGACCCGATAAGAGCTCTGGAAACACCATATATTTT
CASRPDKSSGNTIYF
>TRBD1|TRBV27|TRBJ1-2|.
TGTGCCAGCAGGGGACGGGCCCGGACAGGGGGCGCCGGGTGGTATGGCTACACCTTC
CASRGRARTGGAGWYGYTF
>TRBD1|TRBV10-3|TRBJ1-1|.
TGTGCCATCAGCGGGACAGGGACGAAGAACACTGAAGCTTTCTTT
CAISGTGTKNTEAFF
>.|TRBV4-2|TRBJ2-7|.
TGTGCCAGCAGCCAAGAGGCGGGAAACACCTACGAGCAGTACTTC
CASSQEAGNTYEQYF
>.|TRBV5-1|TRBJ2-7|few
TGCGCCAGCAGCCCCGGGAGCTACGAGCAGTACTTC
CASSPGSYEQYF
>TRBD1|TRBV9|TRBJ1-3|.
TGTGCCAGCCAGGGGGGTTCTTCGACCCCCGGAAACACCATATATTTT
CASQGGSSTPGNTIYF
>TRBD1|TRBV6-5|TRBJ2-7|.
TGTGCCAGCAGTCCACAGGGGGGCGAGCAGTACTTC
CASSPQGGEQYF
>.|TRBV11-3|TRBJ2-5|.
TGTGCCAGCAGCTTAACCTGGGAAGAGACCCAGTACTTC
CASSLTWEETQYF
>.|TRBV2|TRBJ1-2|few
TGTGCCAGCAGCCTGCAGAACCTGGGAGGCTACACCTTC
CASSLQNLGGYTF
>.|TRBV5-1|TRBJ2-5|.
TGCGCCAGCAGCCCCGGGACGGCCCAAGAGACCCAGTACTTC
CASSPGTAQETQYF
>TRBD1|TRBV5-1|TRBJ1-5|.
TGCGCCAGCAGCTTGGGACAGGGGAACAATCAGCCCCAGCATTTT
CASSLGQGNNQPQHF
>TRBD1|TRBV5-5|TRBJ2-7|.
TGTGCCAGCAGCCACGGGACAGGATCCTACGAGCAGTACTTC
CASSHGTGSYEQYF
>.|TRBV7-2|TRBJ2-5|once
TGTGCCAGCAGCCCTCGGACGGAGGAGACCCAGTACTTC
CASSPRTEETQYF
>.|TRBV7-8|TRBJ2-1|few
TGTGCCAGCAGCTTAGGACCACTCAATGAGCAGTTCTTC
CASSLGPLNEQFF
>TRBD2|TRBV12-5|TRBJ2-1|few
TGTGCTAGTGGTCCCCGGGGGACGGGAGGGGACAATGAGCAGTTCTTC
CASGPRGTGGDNEQFF
>.|TRBV7-8|TRBJ2-5|few
TGTGCCAGCAGCTCCGGGGAGAGGAGCCGCCAAGAGACCCAGTACTTC
CASSSGERSRQETQYF
>TRBD2|TRBV4-2|TRBJ2-1|.
TGTGCCAGCAGCCAAGTTACAGCGGGAGACGGCAATGAGCAGTTCTTC
CASSQVTAGDGNEQFF
>.|TRBV29-1|TRBJ2-7|.
TGCAGCGCTTCGCGTCTAGGGAGGATCGAGCAGTACTTC
CSASRLGRIEQYF
>TRBD1|TRBV28|TRBJ1-2|.
TGTGCCAGCAGTGAACCAGGGGGCTATGGCTACACCTTC
CASSEPGGYGYTF
>TRBD1|TRBV6-5|TRBJ1-5|few
TGTGCCAGCAGTTACTCCGGGACAGGGGGCAATCAGCCCCAGCATTTT
CASSYSGTGGNQPQHF
>TRBD2|TRBV9|TRBJ2-5|once
TGTGCCAGCAGCGTATCGGTAGCGGGAGGCACGATCCAAGAGACCCAGTACTTC
CASSVSVAGGTIQETQYF
>.|TRBV29-1|TRBJ2-5|.
TGCAGCGTTGAAGCCAAGGCGGGACAAGAGACCCAGTACTTC
CSVEAKAGQETQYF
>.|TRBV9|TRBJ1-5|.
TGTGCCAGCAGCCCCACAGGATCTCAGCCCCAGCATTTT
CASSPTGSQPQHF
>.|TRBV9|TRBJ2-7|.
TGTGCCAGCAGCGCCGCTCTGACGGGCAGACCCTACGAGCAGTACTTC
CASSAALTGRPYEQYF